Listed here is a single T cell receptor (beta chain). This entry comes from a study of blood T cell repertoires in COVID-19. V trimming: 6 bases; J trimming: 4 bases; junction bases outside the gene matches: 4. CDR3 length: 13 amino acids. Germline CDR1 and CDR2: MGHRA and YSYEKL. Clones were read by immunoSEQ multiplex PCR, and TCRdb kept only the in-frame ones, dropping some. This table has around 77,000 clones, 75% to 90% appearing once. The genes are TRBV4-1 and TRBJ2-5, with 8 bases identical to TRBD1. The origin of this receptor is a man at least 80 years old with acute or convalescent COVID-19. The sequenced sample consisted of peripheral blood. The chain's CDR3 is CASRNTGGETQYF. Written as DNA, the CDR3 is TGCGCCAGCAGAAACACAGGGGGAGAGACCCAGTACTTC.